The rows below give T cell receptor beta chains drawn from one sample of a study of CD8 T cells in Susac syndrome. MiXCR, run by TCRdb on the immunoSEQ multiplex PCR reads, gives a single entry per CDR3 protein. The table lists about 200,000 distinct CDR3 sequences, 90% to 95% of them singletons. Material for sequencing was CD4+ T cells from PBMCs. The source is a human donor with multiple sclerosis. Both conserved end residues are part of each CDR3. The D gene is left open where the match is weak. Expanded clones get a size class; other rows say once, few or many, or leave the size out.

- TRBJ2-2 TRBV29-1 - TGCAGCGTTGGGGGGCGGATTAACGACCTATCCGGGGAGCTGTTTTTT CSVGGRINDLSGELFF
- TRBJ2-3 TRBV20-1 - TGCAGTGCTAGATCGCAGGCAGATACGCAGTATTTT CSARSQADTQYF
- TRBJ1-5 TRBV2 - TGTGCCAGCAGAGACCTTAGCAATCAGCCCCAGCATTTT CASRDLSNQPQHF
- TRBJ2-1 TRBV3-1 - TGTGCCAGCAGCCGGCGGGGCGAGAGTGAGCAGTTCTTC CASSRRGESEQFF
few TRBJ2-1 TRBV30 - TGTGCCTGGACACAGGGCCTCCTCCTGTACAATGAGCAGTTCTTC CAWTQGLLLYNEQFF
- TRBJ2-1 TRBV12-3/TRBV12-4 - TGTGCCAGCAGGTTCGGAGGCCTCTCTTCCAATGAGCAGTTCTTC CASRFGGLSSNEQFF
- TRBJ2-3 TRBV20-1 - TGCAGTGCTGGAGCGATGGGAAGCACAGATACGCAGTATTTT CSAGAMGSTDTQYF
- TRBJ2-7 TRBV23-1 - TGCGCCAGCAGTCAACTCCCTACAGGGGGGGCCTACGAGCAGTACTTC CASSQLPTGGAYEQYF
- TRBJ2-5 TRBV6-5 - TGTGCCAGCAGTACAATCGGTTTCGAGACCCAGTACTTC CASSTIGFETQYF
- TRBJ1-4 TRBV25-1 - TGTGCCAGCAGTGGACTTAATGAAAAACTGTTTTTT CASSGLNEKLFF